The TCR beta chain under discussion was sequenced for a study of T cell responses to AZD1222 COVID-19 vaccine (dated by TCRdb to the early 2020s). Regarding the complete study: A total of roughly 240 trial participants underwent TCR sequencing, of whom around 200 received two doses of AZD1222 and about 25 received two doses of the MenACWY control vaccine. Trial participants were enrolled by age into subgroups of 18-55, 56-69 and 70-plus years, and around 140, 26 and 57 TCR-sequenced participants, respectively, were included in these subgroups. Results the study describes overall, beyond this receptor: Because no samples from the day 14 peak response were available, repertoires could be characterized only after the peak T cell response. The whole spike protein was spanned by vaccine-associated CD4 TCRs, and dominant responses were seen in regions 160-218 and 743-854. Participants were mostly white British and included more females than males, and it was suggested by the authors that clonal diversity may have been underestimated. Conclusions about previously exposed vaccinees were limited because only six AZD1222 recipients were SARS-CoV-2 seropositive at baseline. A significant rise in spike-specific TCR breadth and depth was observed after two AZD1222 doses relative to day 0 and relative to MenACWY recipients. Nearly half of unique spike-specific TCRs reportedly recognized epitopes outside regions mutated in the B.1.351 and B.1.1.7 variants. The 56-69-year group was small, and its depth increase did not reach significance, likely because of low power.

Notes on this clone: Its binding antigen is unknown. No much larger clonotype is one base removed from it; base qualities were not supplied.

Unmatched junction bases come to 9, with V trimmed by 5 bases and J by 16 bases. CDR1 and CDR2 are read off the germline V gene as MNHNS and SASEGT. Measured from the cysteine to the phenylalanine, the CDR3 is 12 residues long. The CDR3 DNA has 36 bases and is translated from base 1. The CDR3 regions of human TCRbeta chains were analyzed by immunosequencing. In the authors' own workflow: Repertoire TCRs were checked for matches against a reference library of SARS-CoV-2-specific TCRs that had been generated using the MIRA antigen-specificity platform. Breadth was defined as the fraction of unique TCRs that were SARS-CoV-2-associated. Depth was defined as the fraction of total T cells that were SARS-CoV-2-associated. Each spike-specific TCR was assigned to its reactive spike region and to a CD4 or CD8 class using the MIRA data. Log10-transformed breadth and depth values were compared by one-way ANOVA with Sidak's multiple comparisons tests. As stored in TCRdb, this immuneACCESS dataset retains in-frame rearrangements with V and J assigned. A fraction of the clones does not appear; measured against another copy, unresolved V genes explain less than half of the discrepancy, and the remainder lacks a known reason. V and J calls plus clone size are reproduced from that table; the DNA served to infer D and trimming. This sample gives 150,000 to 200,000 clones in total; about 90% of them show up just once. In total, the top ten clones hold around 1% of the sample.

The sample's time point label is to be understood as: about 28 days (+/-7) after the second vaccine dose. AZD1222 recipients given second doses at about 4 weeks or at about 12 weeks were pooled, since spike-specific TCR depth and breadth were not found to differ between the two schedules. Vaccinee samples were obtained from the UK trials COV001 and COV002, which included a single-blind randomized controlled phase 2/3 trial of AZD1222 (ChAdOx1 nCoV-19) in healthy adults. For TCRbeta chain sequencing, PBMC samples from trial participants were taken at day 0 and at day 28 after the second dose. The clonotype was recovered from an adult who received the AZD1222 COVID-19 vaccine. This specimen consisted of peripheral blood, obtained 28 days after the second AZD1222 dose. This chain is built from TRBV6-1 and TRBJ2-1; 9 central bases correspond to TRBD2. The CDR3 protein is CASSREAGGLFF. The base sequence is TGTGCCAGCAGTAGGGAGGCGGGGGGGCTCTTCTTC.